This is a list of T cell receptor beta chains from one sample in a study of siplizumab effects on memory and regulatory T cells. TCRdb keeps only in-frame clones here, not all; method: immunoSEQ multiplex PCR. The sample yields more than 50,000 clones, about 92% seen once. The sequencing input was CD8+ T cells sorted from blood. These receptor sequences come from a human donor in good health. The CDR3 runs from the conserved cysteine through the conserved F or W. The order of the fields is V gene, clone size, J gene, D gene, CDR3 DNA, CDR3 protein. The D gene is left open where the match is weak. The size entry is marked missing in some rows and otherwise reads once, few, many or a size class.

v_gene: TRBV2
abundance: NA
j_gene: TRBJ2-1
d_gene: NA
CDR3nt: TGTGCCAGCTCACGAGGACAAAGCTCCTACAATGAGCAGTTCTTC
CDR3aa: CASSRGQSSYNEQFF

v_gene: TRBV5-6
abundance: NA
j_gene: TRBJ2-5
d_gene: NA
CDR3nt: TGTGCCAGCAGCTTGACCCCCGCGGCAGGGAGGGAGACCCAGTACTTC
CDR3aa: CASSLTPAAGRETQYF

v_gene: TRBV7-8
abundance: NA
j_gene: TRBJ1-2
d_gene: NA
CDR3nt: TGTGCCAGCAGCTTAGGGGCGAACTCTAACTATGGCTACACCTTC
CDR3aa: CASSLGANSNYGYTF

v_gene: TRBV9
abundance: NA
j_gene: TRBJ2-7
d_gene: TRBD2
CDR3nt: TGTGCCAGCAGCGTAGAGGGACTAGCGGGCACCGAGCAGTACTTC
CDR3aa: CASSVEGLAGTEQYF

v_gene: TRBV7-9
abundance: NA
j_gene: TRBJ2-5
d_gene: NA
CDR3nt: TGTGCCAGCAGCTCGGGATTTGTAGAGACCCAGTACTTC
CDR3aa: CASSSGFVETQYF

v_gene: TRBV7-9
abundance: NA
j_gene: TRBJ2-7
d_gene: NA
CDR3nt: TGTGCCAGCAGCCTCGAGGCTGTCGAGCAGTACTTC
CDR3aa: CASSLEAVEQYF

v_gene: TRBV5-1
abundance: NA
j_gene: TRBJ2-7
d_gene: TRBD1
CDR3nt: TGCGCCAGCAGCTCGCCCGGGACAGGGGGCCGCGAGCAGTACTTC
CDR3aa: CASSSPGTGGREQYF

v_gene: TRBV28
abundance: NA
j_gene: TRBJ2-7
d_gene: TRBD1
CDR3nt: TGTGCCAGCAGTTCCGTGACAGGGGGCTACGAGCAGTACTTC
CDR3aa: CASSSVTGGYEQYF

v_gene: TRBV7-6
abundance: NA
j_gene: TRBJ2-3
d_gene: NA
CDR3nt: TGTGCCAGCAGCTTAGAGGCAGGGATGGATACGCAGTATTTT
CDR3aa: CASSLEAGMDTQYF

v_gene: TRBV14
abundance: NA
j_gene: TRBJ2-1
d_gene: NA
CDR3nt: TGTGCCAGCAGCCAAGTCGAAGGGTACAATGAGCAGTTCTTC
CDR3aa: CASSQVEGYNEQFF

v_gene: TRBV12-5
abundance: NA
j_gene: TRBJ1-5
d_gene: NA
CDR3nt: TGTGCTAGTGGCTTCTGGGGGTCCGGCAATCAGCCCCAGCATTTT
CDR3aa: CASGFWGSGNQPQHF

v_gene: TRBV9
abundance: NA
j_gene: TRBJ2-5
d_gene: NA
CDR3nt: TGTGCCAGCAGCGTAGACTTGGGTTTACAAGAGACCCAGTACTTC
CDR3aa: CASSVDLGLQETQYF

v_gene: TRBV5-1
abundance: NA
j_gene: TRBJ1-1
d_gene: NA
CDR3nt: TGCGCCAGCAGCTTGCTGGGGCAGTTCAACACTGAAGCTTTCTTT
CDR3aa: CASSLLGQFNTEAFF

v_gene: TRBV14
abundance: NA
j_gene: TRBJ2-7
d_gene: NA
CDR3nt: TGTGCCAGCAGCCACGGGGGAATTTACGAGCAGTACTTC
CDR3aa: CASSHGGIYEQYF

v_gene: TRBV5-5
abundance: NA
j_gene: TRBJ2-1
d_gene: NA
CDR3nt: TGTGCCAGCAGCTTACATCGTTTGCCCTACAATGAGCAGTTCTTC
CDR3aa: CASSLHRLPYNEQFF

v_gene: TRBV13
abundance: NA
j_gene: TRBJ2-7
d_gene: NA
CDR3nt: TGTGCCAGCAGCCTGGGACGGGAGCAGTACTTC
CDR3aa: CASSLGREQYF

v_gene: TRBV7-3
abundance: NA
j_gene: TRBJ2-1
d_gene: NA
CDR3nt: TGTGCCAGCAGCTCAGACTTGGTTGGCGAGCAGTTCTTC
CDR3aa: CASSSDLVGEQFF

v_gene: TRBV15
abundance: NA
j_gene: TRBJ2-1
d_gene: TRBD2
CDR3nt: TGTGCCACCAGCAGAGATCCCGGGGGGGGACTATACAATGAGCAGTTCTTC
CDR3aa: CATSRDPGGGLYNEQFF

v_gene: TRBV7-8
abundance: NA
j_gene: TRBJ2-7
d_gene: NA
CDR3nt: TGTGCCAGCAGCTTAGGGGGAGACTACGAGCAGTACTTC
CDR3aa: CASSLGGDYEQYF

v_gene: TRBV6-5
abundance: NA
j_gene: TRBJ1-1
d_gene: NA
CDR3nt: TGTGCCAGCAGTTACTCACTGGGTTCTGAAGCTTTCTTT
CDR3aa: CASSYSLGSEAFF

v_gene: TRBV27
abundance: once
j_gene: TRBJ2-3
d_gene: NA
CDR3nt: TGTGCCAGCAGTTTATCCCCGTGGGGGGAAGGGGAAAGCACAGATACGCAGTATTTT
CDR3aa: CASSLSPWGEGESTDTQYF

v_gene: TRBV15
abundance: NA
j_gene: TRBJ1-4
d_gene: TRBD1
CDR3nt: TGTGCCACCAGCGGACAGGGAGGGGAAAAACTGTTTTTT
CDR3aa: CATSGQGGEKLFF

v_gene: TRBV15
abundance: NA
j_gene: TRBJ2-3
d_gene: TRBD1
CDR3nt: TGTGCCACCAGAGACATACAGGGGGCGAGGACAGATACGCAGTATTTT
CDR3aa: CATRDIQGARTDTQYF

v_gene: TRBV5-1
abundance: few
j_gene: TRBJ1-1
d_gene: NA
CDR3nt: TGCGCCAGCAGCTTGAGTCCGTTGAACACTGAAGCTTTCTTT
CDR3aa: CASSLSPLNTEAFF

v_gene: TRBV6-6
abundance: NA
j_gene: TRBJ2-2
d_gene: NA
CDR3nt: TGTGCCAGCAGTTACGAACAGGGCACCGGGGAGCTGTTTTTT
CDR3aa: CASSYEQGTGELFF

v_gene: TRBV5-1
abundance: NA
j_gene: TRBJ2-2
d_gene: NA
CDR3nt: TGCGCCAGCAGCTTGGTCGGGGGCGGCACCGGGGAGCTGTTTTTT
CDR3aa: CASSLVGGGTGELFF

v_gene: TRBV7-8
abundance: NA
j_gene: TRBJ2-5
d_gene: NA
CDR3nt: TGTGCCAGCAGCTTAGCGTCTCTAACTGGGGTTGAGGAGACCCAGTACTTC
CDR3aa: CASSLASLTGVEETQYF

v_gene: TRBV5-1
abundance: NA
j_gene: TRBJ1-2
d_gene: TRBD1
CDR3nt: TGCGCCAGCAGCTCCGGACAGGAGGACTATGGCTACACCTTC
CDR3aa: CASSSGQEDYGYTF

v_gene: TRBV5-1
abundance: NA
j_gene: TRBJ1-1
d_gene: TRBD1
CDR3nt: TGCGCCAGCAGCTTGATTTCCCAGGGGGACACTGAAGCTTTCTTT
CDR3aa: CASSLISQGDTEAFF

v_gene: TRBV19
abundance: NA
j_gene: TRBJ1-5
d_gene: NA
CDR3nt: TGTGCCAGTAGTATATTTTTCAATCAGCCCCAGCATTTT
CDR3aa: CASSIFFNQPQHF

v_gene: TRBV2
abundance: NA
j_gene: TRBJ2-2
d_gene: NA
CDR3nt: TGTGCCAGCAGTGAAGCGCTTGGGGCCCTGGGGGCCGGGGAGCTGTTTTTT
CDR3aa: CASSEALGALGAGELFF

v_gene: TRBV2
abundance: NA
j_gene: TRBJ2-7
d_gene: TRBD1
CDR3nt: TGTGCCAGCAGTGACCCGGGACAGGGAGAAGGGCAGTACTTC
CDR3aa: CASSDPGQGEGQYF

v_gene: TRBV2
abundance: NA
j_gene: TRBJ2-2
d_gene: NA
CDR3nt: TGTGCCAGCAGTGAGGCGTCCGGGCGGACCGGGGAGCTGTTTTTT
CDR3aa: CASSEASGRTGELFF

v_gene: TRBV29-1
abundance: NA
j_gene: TRBJ1-1
d_gene: NA
CDR3nt: TGCAGCGTGGTCACTCGATATTCCATGAACACTGAAGCTTTCTTT
CDR3aa: CSVVTRYSMNTEAFF

v_gene: TRBV14
abundance: NA
j_gene: TRBJ2-5
d_gene: NA
CDR3nt: TGTGCCAGCAGCCAGTTTGTCGGAGAGACCCAGTACTTC
CDR3aa: CASSQFVGETQYF

v_gene: TRBV7-2
abundance: NA
j_gene: TRBJ2-1
d_gene: TRBD2
CDR3nt: TGTGCCAGCACCGTAGCGGGAGTGGTTGAGCAGTTCTTC
CDR3aa: CASTVAGVVEQFF

v_gene: TRBV29-1
abundance: NA
j_gene: TRBJ1-3
d_gene: NA
CDR3nt: TGCAGCATAAAGGGGGAGAGCTCTGGAAACACCATATATTTT
CDR3aa: CSIKGESSGNTIYF

v_gene: TRBV10-3
abundance: NA
j_gene: TRBJ2-2
d_gene: TRBD1
CDR3nt: TGTGCCGTTCTGCCGGGACAGGGGGCTTTGACCGGGGAGCTGTTTTTT
CDR3aa: CAVLPGQGALTGELFF

v_gene: TRBV4-3
abundance: NA
j_gene: TRBJ2-4
d_gene: NA
CDR3nt: TGCGCCAGCAGCCAAGAGACAGGTACAAACATTCAGTACTTC
CDR3aa: CASSQETGTNIQYF

v_gene: TRBV11-3
abundance: NA
j_gene: TRBJ1-2
d_gene: NA
CDR3nt: TGTGCCAGCAGCTTAAGCGGGGACTATGGCTACACCTTC
CDR3aa: CASSLSGDYGYTF

v_gene: TRBV29-1
abundance: NA
j_gene: TRBJ2-5
d_gene: NA
CDR3nt: TGCAGCGTACCCCGCGCACAAAAAGAGACCCAGTACTTC
CDR3aa: CSVPRAQKETQYF

v_gene: TRBV27
abundance: NA
j_gene: TRBJ1-2
d_gene: NA
CDR3nt: TGTGCCAGCAGTTTGGGGAGAAACTATGGCTACACCTTC
CDR3aa: CASSLGRNYGYTF

v_gene: TRBV9
abundance: NA
j_gene: TRBJ2-1
d_gene: TRBD1
CDR3nt: TGTGCCAGCAGCGGGACAGGGATTGAGCAGTTCTTC
CDR3aa: CASSGTGIEQFF

v_gene: TRBV7-6
abundance: NA
j_gene: TRBJ2-7
d_gene: NA
CDR3nt: TGTGCCAGCAGCCCTGGTGGGGGAAGCGCCTACGAGCAGTACTTC
CDR3aa: CASSPGGGSAYEQYF

v_gene: TRBV7-8
abundance: NA
j_gene: TRBJ2-7
d_gene: TRBD1
CDR3nt: TGTGCCAGCAGTCCTCCGGGACAGAGCTCCTACGAGCAGTACTTC
CDR3aa: CASSPPGQSSYEQYF

v_gene: TRBV29-1
abundance: NA
j_gene: TRBJ1-1
d_gene: NA
CDR3nt: TGCAGCGTTGAAGTGGGTAGGCCGAACACTGAAGCTTTCTTT
CDR3aa: CSVEVGRPNTEAFF

v_gene: TRBV5-5
abundance: NA
j_gene: TRBJ2-7
d_gene: NA
CDR3nt: TGTGCCAGTGAGGGGGAACCCCACTACGAGCAGTACTTC
CDR3aa: CASEGEPHYEQYF

v_gene: TRBV4-1
abundance: NA
j_gene: TRBJ2-5
d_gene: NA
CDR3nt: TGCGCCAGCAGCCAACGTGCCGGGGCCCAAGAGACCCAGTACTTC
CDR3aa: CASSQRAGAQETQYF